Below are 26 T cell receptor beta chains sequenced from a single sample in a study of blood T cells in healthy people across ages. A sample-barcoded 5' primer and a J-beta primer mix were used in a second PCR of roughly 7 to 11 cycles. TCRdb redid the calling of the 5' RACE reads with MiXCR, one entry per CDR3 protein. This sample carries under 2 million distinct CDR3 sequences, approximately 32% of them seen once, and the ten largest clones take about 11%. What was sequenced was blood. The receptors stem from a young woman in good health.

This clonotype turned up a few times. The chain joins TRBV20-1 to TRBJ1-5, with D unresolved. With 1 base removed from V and 5 bases from J, the gap between germline ends came to 9 bases. This CDR3 spans 13 amino acids. Looked up from germline, CDR1 is DFQATT and CDR2 is SNEGSKA (reference sequence). CDR3 nucleotides: TGCAGTGCTAGAGGCCGGGGTCATCAGCCCCAGCATTTT. This sequence encodes CSARGRGHQPQHF.

The rearrangement joins TRBV6-5 to TRBJ2-7; maybe TRBD1 (6 bases). This CDR3 contains 15 residues. Germline CDR1 is MNHEY and CDR2 is SVGAGI. Trimming pared 0 bases from V and 4 bases from J, leaving 13 bases between. The CDR3 coding sequence is TGTGCCAGCAGTTACTCAGGACAGCTAACTTACGAGCAGTACTTC. It encodes CASSYSGQLTYEQYF.

The V call is TRBV20-1, the J call TRBJ2-1; 8 bases align to TRBD2. Unmatched junction bases numbered 6, after V lost 3 bases and J lost 8 bases. The CDR3 is 13 amino acids. In germline, CDR1 is DFQATT, CDR2 SNEGSKA (reference sequence). CDR3 nucleotide sequence: TGCAGTGCTAGCGGGACTAGTATATATGAGCAGTTCTTC. Translating gives CSASGTSIYEQFF.

The chain's CDR3 is CAISESASVAETQYF. CDR3 in DNA: TGTGCCATCAGTGAGTCGGCGTCGGTAGCGGAGACCCAGTACTTC. The chain employs TRBV10-3 and TRBJ2-5, with a weak D call TRBD2 (5 bases). The CDR3 length is 15 residues. With 0 bases removed from V and 5 bases from J, the gap between germline ends came to 13 bases. Germline-derived CDR1 and CDR2 are ENHRY and SYGVKD.

The table lists this clonotype with a few counts. This sequence joins TRBV28 and TRBJ2-5, with 7 bases fitting TRBD1. The germline gives CDR1 MDHEN, CDR2 SYDVKM. The CDR3 has 13 amino acids. V was clipped by 5 bases and J by 4 bases; unmatched bases: 4. DNA of the CDR3: TGTGCCAGCAGTGTCACAGGGGTAGAGACCCAGTACTTC. Protein sequence: CASSVTGVETQYF.

A word on this clonotype: The junction departs from the called germline gene at one end, perhaps through a read error. The chain combines TRBV7-9 with TRBJ2-1; D tentatively reads TRBD1 or TRBD2 (7 bases each). CDR1 and CDR2 (germline): SEHNR, FQNEAQ (reference sequence). The CDR3 contains 15 residues. CDR3: CANSILGGTVSEQFF. CDR3 bases: TGTGCCAACAGCATCTTGGGGGGGACAGTGAGTGAGCAGTTCTTC.

Comment on this clonotype: This sequence may be a read error, since a much larger clone differs from it by one base. CDR3 DNA sequence: TGTGCCAGCAGTTCAGGGGAAGGTGGCCAAGGGACCCAGTACTTC. Translation: CASSSGEGGQGTQYF. The chain recombines TRBV12-3 or TRBV12-4 with TRBJ2-5, with a weak D call TRBD1 (6 bases). The CDR3 consists of 15 residues.

The table lists this clonotype with a few counts. This chain uses TRBV4-1 with TRBJ1-5, with D unresolved. This CDR3 is built from 16 residues. Trimming shortened V by 2 bases and J by 0 bases, and 11 bases separated the two germline ends. Germline loops: CDR1 MGHRA, CDR2 YSYEKL. The CDR3 DNA sequence: TGCGCCAGCAGCCAAAACGTTGTAACTAGCAATCAGCCCCAGCATTTT. This translates into CASSQNVVTSNQPQHF.

The V gene is TRBV20-1, the J gene TRBJ2-5, with 8 bases lining up with TRBD2. CDR3 length equals 18 residues. The V segment lost 6 bases and the J segment 5 bases; nucleotides outside the gene matches: 23. The V gene's germline CDR1 is DFQATT and CDR2 SNEGSKA (reference sequence). The CDR3 coding sequence is TGCAGTGCCCCAGTCACCTCCGTAATGGCGGGGGGAGGGGAGACCCAGTACTTC. Amino acid sequence: CSAPVTSVMAGGGETQYF.

About this clonotype itself: This may be a read error: a much more frequent sequence differs by one nucleotide. The CDR3 DNA reads as TGCGTCAGCAGCCAAGAAGGGGGGAACACTGAAGCTTTCTTT. Encoded protein: CVSSQEGGNTEAFF. This chain joins TRBV4-1 and TRBJ1-1; D might be TRBD1 (6 bases). CDR1 MGHRA and CDR2 YSYEKL come from the germline V gene. The CDR3 has 14 amino acids.

This chain joins TRBV5-1 and TRBJ2-1; either TRBD1 or TRBD2 may supply D (5 bases each). Trimming pared 2 bases from V and 0 bases from J, leaving 12 bases between. Germline V gene data show CDR1 as SGHRS and CDR2 as YFSETQ. The length of the CDR3 is 16 residues. For the CDR3, the DNA is TGCGCCAGCAGCTTATGGGGGACCGGCTCCTACAATGAGCAGTTCTTC. As protein: CASSLWGTGSYNEQFF.

This clonotype was seen ten or more times. This rearrangement joins TRBV7-9 to TRBJ2-7; 9 bases align to TRBD1. The CDR3 extends over 15 amino acids. Germline V gene sequence: CDR1 SEHNR, CDR2 FQNEAQ (reference sequence). Trimming at V came to 5 bases and at J to 3 bases, leaving 8 bases not matched to a gene. The DNA of the CDR3 is TGTGCCAGCAGCAAAACCGGGACAGGGAACTACGAGCAGTACTTC. Translated, it gives CASSKTGTGNYEQYF.

This clonotype was observed many times. V is TRBV6-5 and J is TRBJ2-7; 12 bases match TRBD1. J was trimmed by 3 bases and V by 6 bases; bases with no gene match: 6. CDR1 and CDR2 (germline): MNHEY, SVGAGI. The CDR3 sequence is 15 residues long. CDR3 in amino acids: CASSPGQGAFYEQYF. The CDR3 DNA sequence: TGTGCCAGCAGCCCGGGACAGGGGGCATTCTACGAGCAGTACTTC.

The chain is built from TRBV4-1 and TRBJ1-6, with D perhaps matching TRBD1 (6 bases). Germline assignment: CDR1 MGHRA and CDR2 YSYEKL. The V gene lost 5 bases and the J gene lost 7 bases, with 21 bases spanning the gap. There are 17 residues in the CDR3. CDR3 region: CASSAGGWDVSNSPLHF. CDR3 sequence (DNA): TGCGCCAGCAGCGCCGGGGGCTGGGACGTTTCGAATTCACCCCTCCACTTT.

This clonotype was detected a few times. The rearrangement links TRBV7-9 to TRBJ2-1, with D perhaps TRBD2 (6 bases). The germline gives CDR1 SEHNR, CDR2 FQNEAQ (reference sequence). The CDR3 loop spans 15 amino acids. V lost 4 bases to trimming and J lost 8 bases, with 18 bases between them. As DNA, the CDR3 is TGTGCCAGCAGCTCCTTAGGACTATCAATCGATGAGCAGTTCTTC. Amino acids: CASSSLGLSIDEQFF.

V and J are TRBV3-1 and TRBJ1-1; 9 bases align to TRBD1. From germline, CDR1 is LGHDT and CDR2 YNNKEL (reference sequence). Germline trimming cut 3 bases from V and 1 base from J; bases unmatched to any gene: 3. CDR3 size: 15 residues. The CDR3 DNA reads TGTGCCAGCAGCCATTGGGACAGGGAGAACACTGAAGCTTTCTTT. This translates into CASSHWDRENTEAFF. Filled out from reference TRBV3-1 and TRBJ1-1, the complete variable domain reads DTAVSQTPKYLVTQMGNDKSIKCEQNLGHDTMYWYKQDSKKFLKIMFSYNNKELIINETVPNRFSPKSPDKAHLNLHINSLELGDSAVYFCASSHWDRENTEAFFGQGTRLTVV.

The sample holds a few counts of this clonotype. The chain uses TRBV2 and TRBJ1-2; 7 nucleotides align to TRBD1. The germline gives CDR1 SNHLY, CDR2 FYNNEI. The CDR3 extends over 13 amino acids. Trimming cost V 7 bases and J 2 bases; bases outside gene matches: 4. The DNA for the CDR3 is TGTGCCAGCATCGACAGGGAGAACTATGGCTACACCTTC. Its protein is CASIDRENYGYTF.

The chain couples TRBV27 to TRBJ1-2; D is unresolved. The CDR3 loop spans 12 amino acids. The V gene's germline CDR1 is MNHEY and CDR2 SMNVEV (reference sequence). The V gene lost 7 bases and the J gene lost 8 bases, with 14 bases spanning the gap. The CDR3 DNA reads TGTGCCAGCAAGAACACCCCTGGGGGCTACACCTTC. Translation gives CASKNTPGGYTF.

Of note for this clonotype: One end of the junction is discordant with germline, which a read error may explain. The chain is built from TRBV3-1 and TRBJ2-1; 10 bases are a match to TRBD2. CDR3 size: 16 residues. CDR1 is LGHDT and CDR2 is YNNKEL in the germline V gene (reference sequence). The CDR3 loop reads CANSISGRAGYNEQFF. The CDR3 coding sequence is TGTGCCAACAGCATCAGCGGGAGGGCGGGTTACAATGAGCAGTTCTTC.

This chain joins TRBV9 and TRBJ2-5; a weak D match, TRBD1 (5 bases). There are 14 residues in the CDR3. V was shortened by 0 bases and J by 3 bases, with 9 bases between the two germline ends. Germline assignment: CDR1 SGDLS and CDR2 YYNGEE. The CDR3 DNA follows: TGTGCCAGCAGCGTAGGAGTAGGGGAAGAGACCCAGTACTTC. This translates into CASSVGVGEETQYF.

V is TRBV20-1 and J is TRBJ1-2; TRBD1 might be the D (6 bases). Germline CDR1 reads DFQATT; CDR2 reads SNEGSKA (reference sequence). V lost 3 bases, J lost 6 bases, and 14 bases lay in between. The CDR3 contains 13 residues. The CDR3 DNA reads TGCAGTGCTAGCGCTACAGGGCCCAATGGCTACACCTTC. Protein product: CSASATGPNGYTF.

This clonotype turned up a few times. One end of the junction does not line up with germline, which may come from a read error. This CDR3 is CASSQEASGLSRNEQFF. Here the CDR3 DNA reads TGCGCCAGCAGTCAAGAAGCCAGCGGACTCTCGAGGAATGAGCAGTTCTTC. The gene calls are TRBV4-1 and TRBJ2-1, with D perhaps matching TRBD2 (5 bases). The germline V gene has CDR1 MGHRA and CDR2 YSYEKL. The CDR3 length is 17 residues.

The rearrangement joins TRBV13 to TRBJ2-7, with 7 bases that match TRBD1. Trimming took 5 bases from V and 6 from J; bases not matched to a gene: 16. The CDR3 contains 16 residues. CDR1 and CDR2 (germline): PRHDT, FYEKMQ (reference sequence). The CDR3 here is CASSETTGAHWVEQYF. Written as DNA, the CDR3 is TGTGCCAGCAGCGAAACAACAGGGGCCCACTGGGTCGAGCAGTACTTC.

This chain links TRBV2 with TRBJ1-2; tentatively, D is TRBD1 (5 bases). Trimming left V 8 bases short and J 0 bases short, with 16 bases between. Per the germline V gene, CDR1 is SNHLY and CDR2 is FYNNEI. The CDR3 length is 15 residues. This CDR3 is CASGAGRTSNYGYTF. The CDR3 coding sequence is TGTGCCAGCGGCGCAGGGAGGACTTCTAACTATGGCTACACCTTC.

The chain uses TRBV6-1 and TRBJ1-4; D ambiguous. V was clipped by 0 bases and J by 10 bases, with 12 bases between them. CDR1 and CDR2 from the germline V gene are MNHNS and SASEGT. The CDR3 has 14 amino acids. The DNA for the CDR3 is TGTGCCAGCAGTGAAGCGGGAGGGTCCGGAAAACTGTTTTTT. This gives the protein CASSEAGGSGKLFF.

The V and J genes are TRBV5-1 and TRBJ2-1, with D perhaps TRBD2 (5 bases). Trimming stripped 2 bases from V and 0 bases from J, with 9 bases between. Germline V gene sequence: CDR1 SGHRS, CDR2 YFSETQ. The CDR3 is 15 residues long. CDR3 coding DNA: TGCGCCAGCAGCTTTACGGACTCCTCCTACAATGAGCAGTTCTTC. The encoded protein is CASSFTDSSYNEQFF.